One sample yielded the 5 T cell receptor beta chains listed below, sequenced in a study of T-cell reconstitution after alpha-beta-depleted transplantation in children. TCRbeta library construction was performed incorporating unique molecular identifiers. TCRdb redid the calling of the PCR reads with MiXCR, one entry per CDR3 protein. The sample lists 300,000 or so distinct CDR3 sequences, 9.9% occurring once. The specimen comprised PBMCs from the stem cell graft donor, sampled from the stem cell graft. These receptors originate from a human donor who donated a stem cell graft to a child with SCID.

The chain employs TRBV5-6 and TRBJ2-3; D is perhaps TRBD2 (7 bases). The germline V and J ends were trimmed by 2 bases and 0 bases, with 13 bases remaining between them. Germline V gene sequence: CDR1 SGHDT, CDR2 YYEEEE. The CDR3 contains 16 residues. CDR3 sequence reads: CASSFFRGASTDTQYF. CDR3 in DNA: TGTGCCAGCAGCTTTTTCCGGGGGGCCAGCACAGATACGCAGTATTTT.

This clonotype came up a few times. The chain uses TRBV29-1 and TRBJ2-3, with a weak D call TRBD2 (5 bases). The V and J ends lost 6 bases and 10 bases respectively, with 20 bases between them. This CDR3 contains 13 residues. Germline CDR1 SQVTM, CDR2 ANQGSEA. CDR3 DNA sequence: TGCAGCGTGGACGCCGGCGGCGGGTACGCGCAGTATTTT. This encodes CSVDAGGGYAQYF.

This clonotype was counted many times. The rearrangement links TRBV4-2 to TRBJ2-1; a weak D match, TRBD2 (5 bases). V lost 3 bases to trimming and J lost 8 bases, with 11 bases between them. From germline, CDR1 is LGHNA and CDR2 YNFKEQ. The length of the CDR3 is 13 residues. DNA of the CDR3: TGTGCCAGCAGCCATGCCCTAGCCTATGAGCAGTTCTTC. Translating it yields CASSHALAYEQFF.

The rearrangement links TRBV7-9 to TRBJ1-2; a possible D gene is TRBD1 (6 bases). This CDR3 region has 17 residues. Trimming cost V 1 base and J 8 bases, with 23 bases left between them. Germline V gives CDR1 SEHNR, CDR2 FQNEAQ (reference sequence). CDR3 amino acids: CASSLEGGRGAFTGYTF. DNA for the CDR3: TGTGCCAGCAGCTTAGAGGGGGGACGGGGCGCGTTTACGGGCTACACCTTC.

There are many counts of this clonotype. The chain is built from TRBV10-2 and TRBJ2-3; D not resolved. Per germline, CDR1 WSHSY and CDR2 SAAADI. The CDR3 covers 12 residues. Trimming took 10 bases from V and 4 from J, leaving 12 bases between them. The CDR3 here is CATGRSADTQYF. The CDR3 coding sequence is TGCGCCACTGGAAGAAGTGCAGATACGCAGTATTTT.